This note documents a single TCR beta chain sequence. Its antigen is still unknown. These data are taken from a study of CXCR3-negative and CXCR3-positive naive CD8 T cells. Study-level points and caveats: When CXCR3-positive naive cells were set against CXCR3-negative naive cells, the former had more hydrophobic TRB CDR3s.

The CDR3 runs 13 residues. In germline, CDR1 is MGHDK, CDR2 SYGVNS. Through 5' RACE with UMI labels, the TRB cDNA libraries were prepared. TCRdb processed the 5' RACE reads again and assigns one entry to each CDR3 protein, with no DNA. This sample contains roughly 24,000 distinct CDR3 sequences. Sequencing input: naive CXCR3- CD8+ T cells from blood. Subset here: CD45RO-CCR7+CD27+CD95- naive CD8+ T cells lacking CXCR3 (TNR3-). The sequence was obtained from a human donor in good health. Some clones in this sample may be carry-over from other donors' samples. This chain joins TRBV25-1 and TRBJ1-1. The CDR3 sequence is CASSAGGQTEAFF.